A selection of T cell receptor beta chains follows, all from one sample in a study of T cells in localized non-small cell lung cancer. The repertoire was sequenced with immunoSEQ multiplex PCR; TCRdb's copy has only in-frame clones and lacks some. This sample has tens of thousands of clones, with approximately 90% found just once. The material sequenced was PBMCs, taken before any cancer treatment. All receptors derive from a man aged 35-75 years with stage II squamous cell lung carcinoma. The CDR3 runs from the conserved cysteine through the conserved F or W. The order of the fields is CDR3 protein, J gene, V gene.

CDR3 protein: CASSLADPWGTEAFF
J gene: TRBJ1-1
V gene: TRBV7-2

CDR3 protein: CASSPLAGIYNEQFF
J gene: TRBJ2-1
V gene: TRBV19

CDR3 protein: CASSYTGGSETQYF
J gene: TRBJ2-5
V gene: TRBV6-5

CDR3 protein: CASSASGQKGTYEQYF
J gene: TRBJ2-7
V gene: TRBV7-2

CDR3 protein: CASWGQGLQPQHF
J gene: TRBJ1-5
V gene: TRBV6-1

CDR3 protein: CASSEAGLSFNEQYF
J gene: TRBJ2-7
V gene: TRBV2

CDR3 protein: CASRLAPNTGELFF
J gene: TRBJ2-2
V gene: TRBV5-1

CDR3 protein: CASSVDPRAEAFF
J gene: TRBJ1-1
V gene: TRBV9

CDR3 protein: CASSDREDQPQRF
J gene: TRBJ1-5
V gene: TRBV2

CDR3 protein: CASSPGVDEKLFF
J gene: TRBJ1-4
V gene: TRBV18

CDR3 protein: CAISEVGVARHTFF
J gene: TRBJ1-1
V gene: TRBV10-3

CDR3 protein: CASSLGDREAFF
J gene: TRBJ1-1
V gene: TRBV5-4

CDR3 protein: CASRAGQGNQPQHF
J gene: TRBJ1-5
V gene: TRBV2

CDR3 protein: CASRTSGRDTDTQYF
J gene: TRBJ2-3
V gene: TRBV19

CDR3 protein: CASSRGDPENTEAFF
J gene: TRBJ1-1
V gene: TRBV5-5

CDR3 protein: CASSLEGQGVDEQFF
J gene: TRBJ2-1
V gene: TRBV5-1

CDR3 protein: CASSHRTASSPLHF
J gene: TRBJ1-6
V gene: TRBV14

CDR3 protein: CASSPGAGTGYYEQYF
J gene: TRBJ2-7
V gene: TRBV27

CDR3 protein: CASSVGLPYNEQFF
J gene: TRBJ2-1
V gene: TRBV19

CDR3 protein: CASSVDPGNSFINYGYTF
J gene: TRBJ1-2
V gene: TRBV9

CDR3 protein: CASRNPSGANVLTF
J gene: TRBJ2-6
V gene: TRBV5-1

CDR3 protein: CASASLPGGETQYF
J gene: TRBJ2-5
V gene: TRBV2

CDR3 protein: CASSILGGDGYTF
J gene: TRBJ1-2
V gene: TRBV19

CDR3 protein: CAISASVGQRHEQYF
J gene: TRBJ2-7
V gene: TRBV10-3

CDR3 protein: CASSLVGDGYTF
J gene: TRBJ1-2
V gene: TRBV5-1

CDR3 protein: CASSQDGTSGSNEQFF
J gene: TRBJ2-1
V gene: TRBV7-9

CDR3 protein: CASSGKAGGTVYTDTQYF
J gene: TRBJ2-3
V gene: TRBV9

CDR3 protein: CAISAGQLHSTDTQYF
J gene: TRBJ2-3
V gene: TRBV10-3

CDR3 protein: CATLQTGVTYGYTF
J gene: TRBJ1-2
V gene: TRBV10-2

CDR3 protein: CASSPTAGSTGELFF
J gene: TRBJ2-2
V gene: TRBV18

CDR3 protein: CASRTGANVLTF
J gene: TRBJ2-6
V gene: TRBV19

CDR3 protein: CASSLAEGQYNEQFF
J gene: TRBJ2-1
V gene: TRBV5-1

CDR3 protein: CASTPGLSEGEKLFF
J gene: TRBJ1-4
V gene: TRBV5-1

CDR3 protein: CSVVLGTGPRGYTF
J gene: TRBJ1-2
V gene: TRBV29-1

CDR3 protein: CATSRGQALSYEQYF
J gene: TRBJ2-7
V gene: TRBV15

CDR3 protein: CASSIGGTDAYEQYF
J gene: TRBJ2-7
V gene: TRBV19

CDR3 protein: CASSLFLAGGVKETQYF
J gene: TRBJ2-5
V gene: TRBV5-4

CDR3 protein: CAISESGDSGGYNEQFF
J gene: TRBJ2-1
V gene: TRBV10-3

CDR3 protein: CASLGRVGYTF
J gene: TRBJ1-2
V gene: TRBV6-5

CDR3 protein: CASSLIGGETQYF
J gene: TRBJ2-5
V gene: TRBV5-4

CDR3 protein: CASSQVGGAGTTEAFF
J gene: TRBJ1-1
V gene: TRBV4-3

CDR3 protein: CASSEPSAASGRNEQFF
J gene: TRBJ2-1
V gene: TRBV25-1

CDR3 protein: CSARVDGGYTF
J gene: TRBJ1-2
V gene: TRBV20-1

CDR3 protein: CASSEDRRGAKNIQYF
J gene: TRBJ2-4
V gene: TRBV7-2

CDR3 protein: CASSPGQLGTKNIQYF
J gene: TRBJ2-4
V gene: TRBV11-3

CDR3 protein: CASSFHTGPGRDTQYF
J gene: TRBJ2-3
V gene: TRBV6-5

CDR3 protein: CASRQSGANEQFF
J gene: TRBJ2-1
V gene: TRBV7-9

CDR3 protein: CASSTQGRTGELFF
J gene: TRBJ2-2
V gene: TRBV27

CDR3 protein: CASSLQGGSTEAFF
J gene: TRBJ1-1
V gene: TRBV7-2

CDR3 protein: CASSLTSGRVNEQFF
J gene: TRBJ2-1
V gene: TRBV6-5

CDR3 protein: CASSETANTEAFF
J gene: TRBJ1-1
V gene: TRBV19

CDR3 protein: CASSQRGLRETQYF
J gene: TRBJ2-5
V gene: TRBV27